One and the same sample provided the 24 T cell receptor beta chains below, sequenced in a study of blood T cell repertoires in COVID-19 (dated by TCRdb to the early 2020s). Library construction relied on the immunoSEQ multiplex PCR assay. Here the immuneACCESS table is served through TCRdb, limited to in-frame sequences with V and J called. Missing clones are a known gap in these copies; in checked studies unresolved V genes cover under half, and the rest lacks a known reason. Across this sample there are about 180,000 clones, with about 81% seen only once. Approximately 10% of the sample comes from the top ten. What was sequenced was peripheral blood. These receptor sequences come from a woman aged 80 or older with COVID-19, enrolled during active disease.

The genes are TRBV6-2 or TRBV6-3 and TRBJ1-1; no reliable D call. Trimming removed 2 bases at V and 2 bases at J, with 6 bases between. CDR3 length equals 13 residues. CDR1 and CDR2 (germline): MNHEY, SVGEGT. The DNA of the CDR3 is TGTGCCAGCAGTTACAGAGGTAACACTGAAGCTTTCTTT. It is translated as CASSYRGNTEAFF.

The genes are TRBV5-5 and TRBJ2-3; D not resolved. Germline loops: CDR1 SGHKS, CDR2 YYEKEE (reference sequence). CDR3 length: 14 amino acids. The V end was cut by 1 base, the J end by 2 bases, with 8 bases between. CDR3 sequence: CASSLIQFTDTQYF. The CDR3 nucleotides are TGTGCCAGCAGCTTGATCCAGTTCACAGATACGCAGTATTTT.

This clone appeared a single time. The chain joins TRBV10-1 to TRBJ2-5, with TRBD1 identical over 12 bases. The CDR3 sequence is 16 residues long. V lost 7 bases and J lost 5; bases outside the gene matches: 11. The germline V gene has CDR1 WNHNN and CDR2 SYGVQD (reference sequence). CDR3 sequence (DNA): TGCGCCAGCAACCGACGGGACAGGGGGCGAGGCGAGACCCAGTACTTC. Protein sequence: CASNRRDRGRGETQYF.

This chain links TRBV7-3 with TRBJ2-1; 11 bases are a match to TRBD2. The germline V gene has CDR1 SGHTA and CDR2 FQGTGA. After removal of 5 bases from V and 6 bases from J, the junction contained 9 bases not matched to a gene. The CDR3 length is 16 residues. In DNA, the CDR3 is TGTGCCAGCAGCGCCCGACTAGCGGGGATAGGCAATGAGCAGTTCTTC. It yields the protein CASSARLAGIGNEQFF.

Only a few counts were recorded for this clone. The chain carries TRBV7-9 and TRBJ2-2, with 14 bases identical to TRBD2. The CDR3 contains 16 residues. Per germline, CDR1 SEHNR and CDR2 FQNEAQ (reference sequence). Trimming took 5 bases from V and 4 from J; bases not matched to a gene: 3. The DNA for the CDR3 is TGTGCCAGCAGCCCCGGACTAGCGGGAGGCACCGGGGAGCTGTTTTTT. Protein sequence: CASSPGLAGGTGELFF.

The chain is built from TRBV7-2 and TRBJ2-1, with 7 nucleotides matching TRBD1. This CDR3 region has 14 residues. CDR1 is SGHTA, CDR2 FQGNSA, per germline. J gave up 4 bases and V 2 bases, and 2 bases lay outside the gene matches. The CDR3 spells CASSLPGQYNEQFF. The DNA for the CDR3 is TGTGCCAGCAGCTTACCGGGACAGTACAATGAGCAGTTCTTC.

The V and J genes are TRBV28 and TRBJ2-7, with TRBD2 matching over 10 bases. From germline, CDR1 is MDHEN and CDR2 SYDVKM. Trimming took 5 bases from V and 0 from J; bases not matched to a gene: 7. CDR3 length: 16 amino acids. The CDR3 bases are TGTGCCAGCAGTCCTAGCGGGGGCCCTAGCTCCTACGAGCAGTACTTC. Protein product: CASSPSGGPSSYEQYF.

V and J are TRBV3-1 (or the pseudogene TRBV3-2) and TRBJ2-7, with a tentative D call TRBD2 (5 bases). V lost 2 bases and J 2 bases, leaving 10 bases between the germline ends. Looked up from germline, CDR1 is LGHDT and CDR2 is YNNKEL (reference sequence). The CDR3 is 14 residues long. DNA of the CDR3: TGTGCCAGCAGCCAATTAGCGACTCCCTACGAGCAGTACTTC. It yields the protein CASSQLATPYEQYF.

Written as DNA, the CDR3 is TGTGCCAGCAGTCAACTCAATGCGGGGGCTGAGCAGTTCTTC. This translates into CASSQLNAGAEQFF. This chain uses TRBV28 with TRBJ2-1, with D maybe TRBD2 (7 bases). This CDR3 is built from 14 residues. The germline CDR1 and CDR2 sequences are MDHEN and SYDVKM. The V and J ends lost 5 bases and 9 bases respectively, with 17 bases between them.

The table lists this clone with a count of one. This chain joins TRBV14 and TRBJ1-2, with 7 bases identical to TRBD1. The CDR3 length is 14 residues. V lost 4 bases and J lost 0; bases outside the gene matches: 2. The germline V gene has CDR1 SGHDN and CDR2 FVKESK. The CDR3 region has the DNA TGTGCCAGCAGCCGGGGACAGTCTAACTATGGCTACACCTTC. It codes for CASSRGQSNYGYTF.

V and J are TRBV7-3 and TRBJ1-4, with a tentative D call TRBD1 (5 bases). This CDR3 comprises 13 residues. CDR1 and CDR2 from the germline V gene are SGHTA and FQGTGA. The ends were cut back, 3 bases at V and 11 bases at J, with 13 bases in the middle. The CDR3 DNA reads TGTGCCAGCAGCTTCATAAGGGGTAAGAAACTGTTTTTT. As protein: CASSFIRGKKLFF. The whole variable domain, filled in from reference TRBV7-3 and TRBJ1-4, reads GAGVSQTPSNKVTEKGKYVELRCDPISGHTALYWYRQSLGQGPEFLIYFQGTGAADDSGLPNDRFFAVRPEGSVSTLKIQRTERGDSAVYLCASSFIRGKKLFFGSGTQLSVL.

This clone was detected only once. V and J are TRBV7-3 and TRBJ2-2; 10 bases match TRBD1. CDR1 is SGHTA, CDR2 FQGTGA, per germline. The CDR3 consists of 14 residues. With V trimmed by 5 bases and J by 5 bases, 2 bases remained unmatched. The CDR3 DNA sequence: TGTGCCAGCAGCCTGGACAGGGGGACCGGGGAGCTGTTTTTT. Its protein is CASSLDRGTGELFF.

This clone was detected once. The V gene is TRBV2, the J gene TRBJ2-5; D gene unclear. With 7 bases removed from V and 0 bases from J, the gap between germline ends came to 12 bases. The CDR3 consists of 14 residues. CDR1 is SNHLY and CDR2 is FYNNEI in the germline V gene. The CDR3 here is CASTLLPYQETQYF. As DNA, the CDR3 is TGTGCCAGCACCCTACTCCCGTACCAAGAGACCCAGTACTTC.

The genes are TRBV4-1 and TRBJ2-1, with 8 bases lining up with TRBD2. J gave up 5 bases and V 6 bases, and 3 bases lay outside the gene matches. This CDR3 has 13 residues. Per the germline V gene, CDR1 is MGHRA and CDR2 is YSYEKL. DNA for the CDR3: TGCGCCAGCAGGGCGGGAGGTCACAATGAGCAGTTCTTC. Protein sequence: CASRAGGHNEQFF.

V gene TRBV3-1 (or the pseudogene TRBV3-2) combines with J gene TRBJ1-2, with a tentative D call TRBD1 (5 bases). The CDR3 extends over 14 amino acids. CDR1 and CDR2 from the germline V gene are LGHDT and YNNKEL (reference sequence). V gave up 3 bases and J gave up 4 bases, with 12 bases separating them. The CDR3 is CASSHGREAYGYTF. The CDR3 region has the DNA TGTGCCAGCAGCCATGGCAGGGAGGCCTATGGCTACACCTTC.

The chain uses TRBV5-1 and TRBJ2-7; D perhaps matches TRBD1 (7 bases). Trimming took 2 bases from V and 5 from J, leaving 20 bases between them. The CDR3 spans 16 residues. Germline CDR1 reads SGHRS; CDR2 reads YFSETQ. DNA of the CDR3: TGCGCCAGCAGCTTTGCTCAGGGGGGTTTGCGTGACGAGCAGTACTTC. It codes for CASSFAQGGLRDEQYF.

CDR3 DNA sequence: TGTGCCAGTATGAAACAGTTGAACACTGAAGCTTTCTTT. This codes for CASMKQLNTEAFF. The chain joins TRBV19 to TRBJ1-1; D ambiguous. This CDR3 comprises 13 residues. Trimming shortened V by 7 bases and J by 0 bases, and 9 bases separated the two germline ends. Germline V CDR1 and CDR2: LNHDA, SQIVND (reference sequence).

The chain is built from TRBV10-3 and TRBJ1-2; no clear D. Germline CDR1 and CDR2: ENHRY and SYGVKD. V lost 7 bases and J 4 bases, leaving 7 bases between the germline ends. The CDR3 covers 11 residues. The CDR3 DNA reads TGTGCCATCAACACCGTCTATGGCTACACCTTC. Protein: CAINTVYGYTF.

V usage is TRBV5-4 and J usage is TRBJ2-7; D may be TRBD1 (6 bases). V lost 1 base and J lost 2, with 13 bases in between. The CDR3 spans 15 residues. Germline-derived CDR1 and CDR2 are SGHNT and YYREEE (reference sequence). CDR3 bases: TGTGCCAGCAGCTTGCGTACAGGGAAAACCTACGAGCAGTACTTC. Amino acids: CASSLRTGKTYEQYF.

The rearrangement uses TRBV5-1 and TRBJ2-1, with TRBD2 matching 11 bases. The ends lost 4 bases at V and 2 bases at J; junction bases unmatched: 14. This CDR3 contains 19 residues. Looked up from germline, CDR1 is SGHRS and CDR2 is YFSETQ. The CDR3 DNA reads as TGCGCCAGCAGCCACCCGGGACTAGCGGAAGTCAGGCCCTACAATGAGCAGTTCTTC. It yields the protein CASSHPGLAEVRPYNEQFF. Supplemented by reference TRBV5-1 and TRBJ2-1, the full variable domain reads KAGVTQTPRYLIKTRGQQVTLSCSPISGHRSVSWYQQTPGQGLQFLFEYFSETQRNKGNFPGRFSGRQFSNSRSEMNVSTLELGDSALYLCASSHPGLAEVRPYNEQFFGPGTRLTVL.

This chain links TRBV7-2 with TRBJ1-1, with D tentatively TRBD1 (6 bases). The V and J ends lost 6 bases and 8 bases respectively, with 19 bases between them. This CDR3 has 14 residues. Germline V lookup: CDR1 SGHTA, CDR2 FQGNSA. CDR3 residues: CASSSQGMRSEAFF. The CDR3 region has the DNA TGTGCCAGCAGTTCCCAGGGGATGCGGTCCGAAGCTTTCTTT. Filled out from reference TRBV7-2 and TRBJ1-1, the complete variable domain reads GAGVSQSPSNKVTEKGKDVELRCDPISGHTALYWYRQSLGQGLEFLIYFQGNSAPDKSGLPSDRFSAERTGGSVSTLTIQRTQQEDSAVYLCASSSQGMRSEAFFGQGTRLTVV.

V usage is TRBV28 and J usage is TRBJ2-5, with a tentative D call TRBD1 (8 bases). Germline V CDR1 and CDR2: MDHEN, SYDVKM. Deletions cut 2 bases from V and 4 bases from J, with 17 bases between. This CDR3 contains 16 residues. CDR3 sequence (DNA): TGTGCCAGCAGTTTAGTCACAGGGGGGGTTGGAGAGACCCAGTACTTC. Translating gives CASSLVTGGVGETQYF.

The CDR3 here is CASSDQGVNYGYTF. The CDR3 nucleotides are TGTGCCAGCAGTGACCAGGGGGTCAACTATGGCTACACCTTC. This sequence joins TRBV27 and TRBJ1-2, with 7 bases lining up with TRBD1. The junction had 5 bases not matched to a gene; V was cut back by 5 bases and J by 2 bases. Germline V lookup: CDR1 MNHEY, CDR2 SMNVEV (reference sequence). The CDR3 covers 14 residues.

J is TRBJ1-5 and V is TRBV19; 11 bases align to TRBD1. Germline V CDR1 and CDR2: LNHDA, SQIVND (reference sequence). The CDR3 runs to 15 residues. The V gene end was trimmed by 7 bases and the J gene end by 7 bases; junction bases not matched to a gene: 9. This CDR3 is CASNPRTGGRQPQHF. The CDR3 coding sequence is TGTGCCAGTAATCCGAGGACAGGGGGCAGACAGCCCCAGCATTTT.